This T cell receptor beta chain was captured by sequencing in a study of shared clonotypes between healthy human individuals. The study, taken as a whole, reports: The genetic and exposure-history diversity represented was limited by few donors.

TCRdb's copy holds only in-frame clones and misses some; the assay was immunoSEQ multiplex PCR. The profile covers some 2,000,000 clones, with roughly 96% appearing a single time and 0.13% taken by the ten largest. V shed 0 bases and J 4 bases; nucleotides not matched to a gene: 2. The length of the CDR3 is 14 residues. The germline gives CDR1 GTSNPN, CDR2 SVGIG (reference sequence). In the case of this clone: Its specificity is unknown. The identical CDR3 is also encoded by other nucleotide sequences in the sample.

This sequence was found in a man in his late teens or twenties in good health. V is TRBV30 and J is TRBJ2-2; TRBD2 aligns across 7 bases. Input material: naive CD4+ T cells sorted from blood. Noted subset: CD45RA+ positively selected. The DNA for the CDR3 is TGTGCCTGGAGTGTAACGGGGGGCACCGGGGAGCTGTTTTTT. Translation: CAWSVTGGTGELFF. The whole variable domain, filled in from reference TRBV30 and TRBJ2-2, reads SQTIHQWPATLVQPVGSPLSLECTVEGTSNPNLYWYRQAAGRGLQLLFYSVGIGQISSEVPQNLSASRPQDRQFILSSKKLLLSDSGFYLCAWSVTGGTGELFFGEGSRLTVL.